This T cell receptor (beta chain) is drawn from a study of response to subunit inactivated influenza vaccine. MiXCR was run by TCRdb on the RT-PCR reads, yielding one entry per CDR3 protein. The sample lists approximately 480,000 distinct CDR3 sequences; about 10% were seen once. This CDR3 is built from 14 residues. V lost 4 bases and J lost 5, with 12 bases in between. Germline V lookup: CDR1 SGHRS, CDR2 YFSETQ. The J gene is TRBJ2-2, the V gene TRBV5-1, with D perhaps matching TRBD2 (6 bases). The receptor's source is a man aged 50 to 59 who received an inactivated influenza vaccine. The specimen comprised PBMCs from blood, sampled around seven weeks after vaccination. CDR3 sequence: CASSQTRVTGELFF. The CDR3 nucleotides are TGCGCCAGCAGCCAGACTAGGGTTACCGGGGAGCTGTTTTTT.